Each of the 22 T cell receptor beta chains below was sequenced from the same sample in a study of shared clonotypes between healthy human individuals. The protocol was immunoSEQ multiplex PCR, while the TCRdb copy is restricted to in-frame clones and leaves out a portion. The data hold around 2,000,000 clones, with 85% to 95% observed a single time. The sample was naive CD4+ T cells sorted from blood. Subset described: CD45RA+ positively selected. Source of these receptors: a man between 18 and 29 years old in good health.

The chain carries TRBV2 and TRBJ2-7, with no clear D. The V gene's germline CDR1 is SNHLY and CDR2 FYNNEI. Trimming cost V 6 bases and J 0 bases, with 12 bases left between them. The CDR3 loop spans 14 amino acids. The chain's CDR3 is CASRGRYSSYEQYF. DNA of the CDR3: TGTGCCAGCAGAGGACGGTACAGCTCCTACGAGCAGTACTTC.

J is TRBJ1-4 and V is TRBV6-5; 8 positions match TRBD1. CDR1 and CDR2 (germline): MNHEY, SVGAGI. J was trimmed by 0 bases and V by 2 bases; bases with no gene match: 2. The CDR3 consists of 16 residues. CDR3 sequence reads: CASSYTQGATNEKLFF. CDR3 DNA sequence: TGTGCCAGCAGTTACACACAGGGGGCAACTAATGAAAAACTGTTTTTT.

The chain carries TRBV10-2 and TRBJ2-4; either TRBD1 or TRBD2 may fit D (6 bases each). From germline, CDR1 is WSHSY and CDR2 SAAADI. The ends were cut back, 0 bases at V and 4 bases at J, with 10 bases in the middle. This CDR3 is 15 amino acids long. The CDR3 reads CASSESGGLKNIQYF. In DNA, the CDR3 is TGCGCCAGCAGTGAGTCGGGGGGCCTTAAAAACATTCAGTACTTC.

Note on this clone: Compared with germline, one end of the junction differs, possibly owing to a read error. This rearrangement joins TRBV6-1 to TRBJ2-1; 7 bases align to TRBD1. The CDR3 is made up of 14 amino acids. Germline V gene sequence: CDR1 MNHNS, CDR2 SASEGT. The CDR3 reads CASTDRPSNNEQFF. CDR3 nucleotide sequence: TGTGCCAGCACGGACAGGCCCTCCAACAATGAGCAGTTCTTC.

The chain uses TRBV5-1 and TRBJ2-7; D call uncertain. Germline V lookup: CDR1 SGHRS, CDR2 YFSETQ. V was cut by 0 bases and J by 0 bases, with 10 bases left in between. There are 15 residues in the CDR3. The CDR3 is CASSLARHPSYEQYF. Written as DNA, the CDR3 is TGCGCCAGCAGCTTGGCCAGACACCCCTCCTACGAGCAGTACTTC.

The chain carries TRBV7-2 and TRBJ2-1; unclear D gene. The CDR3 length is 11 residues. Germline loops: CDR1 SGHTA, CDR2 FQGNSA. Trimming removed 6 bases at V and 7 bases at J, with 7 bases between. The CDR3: CASSSGNEQFF. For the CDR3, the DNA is TGTGCCAGCAGTTCCGGGAATGAGCAGTTCTTC.

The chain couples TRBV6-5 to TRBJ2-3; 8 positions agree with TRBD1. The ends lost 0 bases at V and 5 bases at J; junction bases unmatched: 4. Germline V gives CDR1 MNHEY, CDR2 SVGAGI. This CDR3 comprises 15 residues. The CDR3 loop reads CASSYSPGGEDTQYF. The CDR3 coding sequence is TGTGCCAGCAGTTACTCACCAGGGGGCGAAGATACGCAGTATTTT.

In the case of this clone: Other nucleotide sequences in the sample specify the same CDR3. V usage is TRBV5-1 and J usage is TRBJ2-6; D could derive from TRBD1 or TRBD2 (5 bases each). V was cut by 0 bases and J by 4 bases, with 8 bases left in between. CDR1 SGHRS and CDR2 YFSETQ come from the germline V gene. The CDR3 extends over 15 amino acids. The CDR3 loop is CASSLGGTGANVLTF. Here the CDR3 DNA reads TGCGCCAGCAGCTTGGGAGGGACCGGGGCCAACGTCCTGACTTTC.

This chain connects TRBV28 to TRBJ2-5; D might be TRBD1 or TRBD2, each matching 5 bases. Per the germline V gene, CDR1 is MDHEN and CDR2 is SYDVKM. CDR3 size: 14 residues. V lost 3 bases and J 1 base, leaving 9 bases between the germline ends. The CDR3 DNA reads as TGTGCCAGCAGTTTCTCGGGGCCCCAAGAGACCCAGTACTTC. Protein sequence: CASSFSGPQETQYF.

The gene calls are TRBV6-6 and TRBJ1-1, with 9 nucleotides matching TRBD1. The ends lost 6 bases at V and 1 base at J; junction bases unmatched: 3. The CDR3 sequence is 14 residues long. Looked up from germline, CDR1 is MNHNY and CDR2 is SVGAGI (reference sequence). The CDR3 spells CASSRTGANTEAFF. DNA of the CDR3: TGTGCCAGCAGCCGGACAGGGGCGAACACTGAAGCTTTCTTT.

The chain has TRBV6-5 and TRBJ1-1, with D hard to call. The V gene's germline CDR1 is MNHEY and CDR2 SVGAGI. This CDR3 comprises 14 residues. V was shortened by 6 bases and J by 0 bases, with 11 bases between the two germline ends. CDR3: CASSVQFMNTEAFF. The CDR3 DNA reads TGTGCCAGCAGCGTACAGTTCATGAACACTGAAGCTTTCTTT.

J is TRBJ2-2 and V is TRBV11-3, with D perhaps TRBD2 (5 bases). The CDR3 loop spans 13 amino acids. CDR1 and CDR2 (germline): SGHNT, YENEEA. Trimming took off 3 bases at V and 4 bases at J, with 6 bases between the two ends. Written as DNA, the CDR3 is TGTGCCAGCAGCTTGCGGGCCACCGGGGAGCTGTTTTTT. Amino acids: CASSLRATGELFF.

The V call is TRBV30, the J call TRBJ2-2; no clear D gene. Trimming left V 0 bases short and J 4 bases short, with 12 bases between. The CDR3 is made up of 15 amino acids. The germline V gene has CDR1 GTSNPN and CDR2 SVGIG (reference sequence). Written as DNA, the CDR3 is TGTGCCTGGAGTGTGGGCACCCTACCCACCGGGGAGCTGTTTTTT. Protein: CAWSVGTLPTGELFF.

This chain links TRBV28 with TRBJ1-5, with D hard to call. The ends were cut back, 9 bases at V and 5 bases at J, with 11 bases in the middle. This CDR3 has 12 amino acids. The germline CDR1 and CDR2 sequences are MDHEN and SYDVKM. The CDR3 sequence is CASFDGDQPQHF. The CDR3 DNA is TGTGCCAGTTTCGACGGGGATCAGCCCCAGCATTTT.

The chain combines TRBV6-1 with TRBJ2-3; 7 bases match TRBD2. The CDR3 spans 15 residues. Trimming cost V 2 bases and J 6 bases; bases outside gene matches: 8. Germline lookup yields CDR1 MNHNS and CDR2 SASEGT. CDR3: CASSEPADGGDTQYF. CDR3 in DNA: TGTGCCAGCAGTGAACCCGCCGACGGGGGGGATACGCAGTATTTT.

This CDR3 reads CASSKECNSGRAIDTQYF. The DNA of the CDR3 is TGTGCCAGCAGCAAAGAGTGTAATAGCGGGAGGGCCATAGATACGCAGTATTTT. The chain carries TRBV21-1 and TRBJ2-3; TRBD2 was called by the table and not checked on the DNA. TRBV21-1 is given as a pseudogene. The CDR3 loop spans 18 amino acids.

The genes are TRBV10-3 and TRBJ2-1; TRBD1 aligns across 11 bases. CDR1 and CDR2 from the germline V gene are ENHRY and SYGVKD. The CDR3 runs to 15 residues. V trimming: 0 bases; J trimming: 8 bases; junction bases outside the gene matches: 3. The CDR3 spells CAISESWTGGDEQFF. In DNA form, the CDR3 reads TGTGCCATCAGTGAGTCCTGGACAGGGGGCGATGAGCAGTTCTTC.

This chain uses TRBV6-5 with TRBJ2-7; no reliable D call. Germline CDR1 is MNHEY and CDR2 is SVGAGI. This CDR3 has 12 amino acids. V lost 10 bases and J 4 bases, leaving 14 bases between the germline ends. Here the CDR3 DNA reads TGTGCCACCCGCGACACGTCATACGAGCAGTACTTC. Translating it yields CATRDTSYEQYF.

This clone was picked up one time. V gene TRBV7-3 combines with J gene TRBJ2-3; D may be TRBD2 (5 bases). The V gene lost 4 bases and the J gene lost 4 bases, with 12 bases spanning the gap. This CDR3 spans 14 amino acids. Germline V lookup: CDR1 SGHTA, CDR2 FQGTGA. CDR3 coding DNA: TGTGCCAGCAGCTCAGAGGGATTGTCAGATACGCAGTATTTT. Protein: CASSSEGLSDTQYF.

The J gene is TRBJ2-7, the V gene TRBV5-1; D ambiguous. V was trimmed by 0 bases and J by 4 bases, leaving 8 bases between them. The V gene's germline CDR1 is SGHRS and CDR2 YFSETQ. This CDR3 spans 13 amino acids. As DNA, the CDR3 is TGCGCCAGCAGCTTGGAGTCCCTATACGAGCAGTACTTC. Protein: CASSLESLYEQYF.

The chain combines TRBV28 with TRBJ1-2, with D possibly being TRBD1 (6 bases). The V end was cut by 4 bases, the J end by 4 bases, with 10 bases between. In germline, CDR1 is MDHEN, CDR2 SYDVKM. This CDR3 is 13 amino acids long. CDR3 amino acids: CASSWGATYGYTF. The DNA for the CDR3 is TGTGCCAGCAGTTGGGGGGCCACCTATGGCTACACCTTC.

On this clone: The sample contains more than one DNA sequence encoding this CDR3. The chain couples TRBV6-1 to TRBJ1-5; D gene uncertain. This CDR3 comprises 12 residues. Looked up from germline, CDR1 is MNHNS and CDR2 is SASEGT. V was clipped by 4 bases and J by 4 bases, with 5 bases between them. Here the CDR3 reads CASSVGNQPQHF. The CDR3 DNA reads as TGTGCCAGCAGTGTGGGTAATCAGCCCCAGCATTTT.